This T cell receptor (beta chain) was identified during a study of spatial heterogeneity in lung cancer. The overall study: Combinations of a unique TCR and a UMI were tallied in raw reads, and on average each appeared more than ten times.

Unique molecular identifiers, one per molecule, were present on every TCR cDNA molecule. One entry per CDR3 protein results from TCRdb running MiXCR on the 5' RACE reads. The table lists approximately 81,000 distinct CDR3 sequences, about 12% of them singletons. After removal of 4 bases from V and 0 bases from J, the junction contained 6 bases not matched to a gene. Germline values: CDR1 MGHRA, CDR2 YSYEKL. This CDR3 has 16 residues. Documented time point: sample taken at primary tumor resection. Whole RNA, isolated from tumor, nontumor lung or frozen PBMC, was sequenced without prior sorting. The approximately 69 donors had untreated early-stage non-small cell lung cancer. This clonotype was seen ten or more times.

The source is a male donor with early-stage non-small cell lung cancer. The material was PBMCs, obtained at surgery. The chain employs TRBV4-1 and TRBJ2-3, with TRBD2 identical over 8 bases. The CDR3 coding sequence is TGCGCCAGCAGCCCTGGAGCGGGAGCTAGCACAGATACGCAGTATTTT. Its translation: CASSPGAGASTDTQYF.